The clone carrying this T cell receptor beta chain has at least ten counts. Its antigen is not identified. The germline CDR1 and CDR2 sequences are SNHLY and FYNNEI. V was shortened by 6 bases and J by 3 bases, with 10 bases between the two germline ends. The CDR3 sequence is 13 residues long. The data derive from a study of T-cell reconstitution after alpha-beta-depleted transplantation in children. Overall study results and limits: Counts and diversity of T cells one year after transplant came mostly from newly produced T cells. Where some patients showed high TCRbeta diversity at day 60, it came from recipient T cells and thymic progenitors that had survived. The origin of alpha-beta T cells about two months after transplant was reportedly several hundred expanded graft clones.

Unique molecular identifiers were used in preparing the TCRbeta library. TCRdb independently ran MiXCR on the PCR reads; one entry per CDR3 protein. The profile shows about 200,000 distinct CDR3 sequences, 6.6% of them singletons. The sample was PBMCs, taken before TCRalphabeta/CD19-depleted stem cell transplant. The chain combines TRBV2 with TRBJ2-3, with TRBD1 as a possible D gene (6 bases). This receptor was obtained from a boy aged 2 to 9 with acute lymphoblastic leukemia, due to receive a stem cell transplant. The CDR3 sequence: CASRLTGTDTQYF. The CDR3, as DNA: TGTGCCAGCAGGCTAACAGGGACAGATACGCAGTATTTT.